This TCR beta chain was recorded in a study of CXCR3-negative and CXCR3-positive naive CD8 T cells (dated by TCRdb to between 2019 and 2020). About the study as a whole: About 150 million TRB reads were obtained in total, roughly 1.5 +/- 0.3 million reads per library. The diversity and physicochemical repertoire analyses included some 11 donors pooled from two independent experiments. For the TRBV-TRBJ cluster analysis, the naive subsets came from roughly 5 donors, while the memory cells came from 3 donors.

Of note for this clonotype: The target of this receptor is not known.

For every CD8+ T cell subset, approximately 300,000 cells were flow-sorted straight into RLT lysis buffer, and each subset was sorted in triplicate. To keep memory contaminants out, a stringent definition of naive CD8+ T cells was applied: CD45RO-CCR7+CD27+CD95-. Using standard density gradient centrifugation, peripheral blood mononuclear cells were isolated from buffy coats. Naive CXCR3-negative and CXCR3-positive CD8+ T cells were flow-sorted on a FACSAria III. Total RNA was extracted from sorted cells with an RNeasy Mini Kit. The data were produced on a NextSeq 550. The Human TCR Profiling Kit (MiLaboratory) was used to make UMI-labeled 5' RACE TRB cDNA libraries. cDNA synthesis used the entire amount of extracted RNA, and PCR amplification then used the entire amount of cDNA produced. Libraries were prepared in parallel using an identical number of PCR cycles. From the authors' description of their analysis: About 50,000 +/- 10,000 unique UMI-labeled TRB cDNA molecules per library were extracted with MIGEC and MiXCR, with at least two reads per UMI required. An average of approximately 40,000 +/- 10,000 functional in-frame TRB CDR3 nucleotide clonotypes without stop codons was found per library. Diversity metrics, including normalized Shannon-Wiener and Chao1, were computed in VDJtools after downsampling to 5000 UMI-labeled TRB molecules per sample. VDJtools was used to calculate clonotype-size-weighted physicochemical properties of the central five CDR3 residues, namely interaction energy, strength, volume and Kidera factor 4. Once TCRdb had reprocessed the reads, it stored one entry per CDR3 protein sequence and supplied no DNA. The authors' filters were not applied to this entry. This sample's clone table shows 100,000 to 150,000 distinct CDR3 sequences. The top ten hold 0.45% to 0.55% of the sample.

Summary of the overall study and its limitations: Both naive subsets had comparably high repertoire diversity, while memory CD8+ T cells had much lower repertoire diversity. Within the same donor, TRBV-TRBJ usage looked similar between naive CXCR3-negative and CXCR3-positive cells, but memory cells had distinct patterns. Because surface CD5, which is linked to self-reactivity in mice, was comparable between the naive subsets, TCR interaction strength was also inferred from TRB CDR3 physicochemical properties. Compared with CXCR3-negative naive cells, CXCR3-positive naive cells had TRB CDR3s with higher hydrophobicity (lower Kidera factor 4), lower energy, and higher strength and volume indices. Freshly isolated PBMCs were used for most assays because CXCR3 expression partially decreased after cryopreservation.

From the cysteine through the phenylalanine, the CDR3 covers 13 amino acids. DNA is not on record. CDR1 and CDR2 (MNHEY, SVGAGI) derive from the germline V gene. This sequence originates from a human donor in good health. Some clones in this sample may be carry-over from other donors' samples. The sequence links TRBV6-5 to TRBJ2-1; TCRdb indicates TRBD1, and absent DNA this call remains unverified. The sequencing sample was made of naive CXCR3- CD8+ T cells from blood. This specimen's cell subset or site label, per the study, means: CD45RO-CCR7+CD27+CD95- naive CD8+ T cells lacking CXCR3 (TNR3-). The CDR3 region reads CASSDQGANEQFF.